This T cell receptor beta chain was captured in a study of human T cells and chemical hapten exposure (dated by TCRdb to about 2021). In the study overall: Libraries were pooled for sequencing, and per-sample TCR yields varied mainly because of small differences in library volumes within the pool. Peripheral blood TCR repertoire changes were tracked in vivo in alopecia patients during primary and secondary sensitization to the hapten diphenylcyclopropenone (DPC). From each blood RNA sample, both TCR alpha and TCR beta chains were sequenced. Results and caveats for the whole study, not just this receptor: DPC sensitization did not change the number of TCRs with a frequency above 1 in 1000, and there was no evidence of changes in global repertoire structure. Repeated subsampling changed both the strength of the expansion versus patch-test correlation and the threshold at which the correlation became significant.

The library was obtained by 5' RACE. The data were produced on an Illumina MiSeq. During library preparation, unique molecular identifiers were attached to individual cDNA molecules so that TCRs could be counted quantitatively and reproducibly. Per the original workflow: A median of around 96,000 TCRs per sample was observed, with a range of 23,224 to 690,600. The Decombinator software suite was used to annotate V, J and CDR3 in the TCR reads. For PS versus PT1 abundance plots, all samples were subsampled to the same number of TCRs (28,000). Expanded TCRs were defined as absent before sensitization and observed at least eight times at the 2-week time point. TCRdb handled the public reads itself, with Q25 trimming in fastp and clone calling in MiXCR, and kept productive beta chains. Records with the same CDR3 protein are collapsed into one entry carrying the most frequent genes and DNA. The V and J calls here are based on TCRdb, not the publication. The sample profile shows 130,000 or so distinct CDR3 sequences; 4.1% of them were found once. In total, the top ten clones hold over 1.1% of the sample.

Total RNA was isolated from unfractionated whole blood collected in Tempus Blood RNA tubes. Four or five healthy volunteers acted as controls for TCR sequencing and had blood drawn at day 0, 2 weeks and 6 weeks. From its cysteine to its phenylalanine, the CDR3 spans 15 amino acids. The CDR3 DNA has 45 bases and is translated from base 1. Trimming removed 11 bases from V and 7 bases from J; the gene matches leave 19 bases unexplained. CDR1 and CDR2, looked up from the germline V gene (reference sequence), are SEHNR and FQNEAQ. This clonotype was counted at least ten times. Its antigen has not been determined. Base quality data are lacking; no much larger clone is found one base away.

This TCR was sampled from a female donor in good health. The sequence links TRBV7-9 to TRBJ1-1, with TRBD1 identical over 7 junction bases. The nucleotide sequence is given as TGTGCCGGCACTAACACAGAGACAGGGCTCGATGAAGCTTTCTTT. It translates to CAGTNTETGLDEAFF. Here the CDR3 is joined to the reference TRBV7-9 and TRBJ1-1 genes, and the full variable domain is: DTGVSQNPRHKITKRGQNVTFRCDPISEHNRLYWYRQTLGQGPEFLTYFQNEAQLEKSRLLSDRFSAERPKGSFSTLEIQRTEQGDSAMYLCAGTNTETGLDEAFFGQGTRLTVV.